The 20 T cell receptor beta chains in this list originate from one sample, sequenced in a study of PD-1 blockade in classical Hodgkin lymphoma (dated by TCRdb to about 2020). Receptor libraries were prepared by the immunoSEQ multiplex PCR assay. TCRdb took over this immuneACCESS table, retaining in-frame rearrangements with V and J assigned. Such tables are incomplete; in checked studies, under half of the missing clones stem from an unresolved V gene, and the remainder is unexplained. The sample profile shows about 98,000 clones; over 85% of them were found once. The ten largest make up 2.8% of the sample. This specimen's time point label, interpreted: cycle 1 day 1 (C1D1), immediately before nivolumab initiation. Relapse after autologous stem cell transplantation had occurred in all trial patients, and cohorts A, B and C were distinguished by prior brentuximab vedotin exposure. Source: peripheral blood mononuclear cells (PBMCs), taken at baseline. Every receptor here comes from a human donor with classical Hodgkin lymphoma.

The CDR3 region is CAAGTGELFF. CDR3 bases: TGTGCCGCTGGGACCGGGGAGCTGTTTTTT. This chain joins TRBV30 and TRBJ2-2; D unresolved. The CDR3 contains 10 residues. V was cut by 8 bases and J by 5 bases, with 6 bases left in between. Germline V gene data show CDR1 as GTSNPN and CDR2 as SVGIG (reference sequence).

The chain joins TRBV5-1 to TRBJ2-7, with 12 bases that match TRBD1. V lost 4 bases, J lost 4 bases, and 6 bases stayed unmatched. Germline V gene lookup returns CDR1 SGHRS and CDR2 YFSETQ. This CDR3 has 15 residues. The DNA for the CDR3 is TGCGCCAGCAGCCCCGGGACAGGGGGCGGTTACGAGCAGTACTTC. It specifies CASSPGTGGGYEQYF.

This clone appeared once. This chain uses TRBV7-9 with TRBJ1-1; 8 bases map to TRBD1. After removal of 5 bases from V and 3 bases from J, the junction contained 8 bases not matched to a gene. The CDR3 has 15 amino acids. The germline V gene has CDR1 SEHNR and CDR2 FQNEAQ (reference sequence). The CDR3 sequence is CASSPVQGAYTEAFF. In DNA, the CDR3 is TGTGCCAGCAGCCCCGTCCAGGGGGCCTACACTGAAGCTTTCTTT.

The chain has TRBV19 and TRBJ1-1; D not resolved. Germline lookup yields CDR1 LNHDA and CDR2 SQIVND (reference sequence). The V and J ends lost 5 bases and 7 bases respectively, with 17 bases between them. The CDR3 extends over 14 amino acids. CDR3 in DNA: TGTGCCAGTAGTTCCTCCCGGACTGGGAGTGAAGCTTTCTTT. Its protein is CASSSSRTGSEAFF.

This sequence joins TRBV10-3 and TRBJ2-7; D gene unclear. Germline assignment: CDR1 ENHRY and CDR2 SYGVKD. The CDR3 extends over 10 amino acids. V lost 8 bases, J lost 4 bases, and 6 bases lay in between. This chain's CDR3 is CAIGEYEQYF. Here the CDR3 DNA reads TGTGCCATCGGGGAATACGAGCAGTACTTC.

This chain joins TRBV5-6 and TRBJ1-4, with D perhaps TRBD1 (6 bases). This CDR3 is built from 16 residues. Germline V gene sequence: CDR1 SGHDT, CDR2 YYEEEE. V lost 6 bases and J 8 bases, leaving 23 bases between the germline ends. The CDR3 sequence is CASTRLNGGLGEKLFF. The DNA for the CDR3 is TGTGCCAGCACCCGGTTAAATGGGGGGCTGGGGGAAAAACTGTTTTTT.

This chain uses TRBV4-1 with TRBJ1-6; 9 positions match TRBD1. CDR1 and CDR2 from the germline V gene are MGHRA and YSYEKL. The CDR3 is made up of 17 amino acids. The junction had 6 bases not matched to a gene; V was cut back by 1 base and J by 5 bases. The CDR3 nucleotides read TGCGCCAGCAGCCAAGGACAGGGGGATTTCGATAATTCACCCCTCCACTTT. This sequence encodes CASSQGQGDFDNSPLHF.

The chain links TRBV5-8 to TRBJ2-1; D call uncertain. Trimming took off 3 bases at V and 2 bases at J, with 3 bases between the two ends. Germline CDR1 SGHTS, CDR2 YDEGEE. The CDR3 has 12 amino acids. The CDR3 sequence: CASSSTYNEQFF. The CDR3 DNA is TGTGCCAGCAGCTCGACCTACAATGAGCAGTTCTTC.

The chain carries TRBV15 and TRBJ1-5; 8 nucleotides line up with TRBD1. This CDR3 is built from 15 residues. Germline lookup yields CDR1 LNHNV and CDR2 YYDKDF (reference sequence). V shed 3 bases and J 1 base; nucleotides not matched to a gene: 2. The CDR3 region is CATSRDRESNQPQHF. As DNA, the CDR3 is TGTGCCACCAGCAGGGACAGGGAAAGCAATCAGCCCCAGCATTTT.

This sequence joins TRBV7-6 and TRBJ2-7; TRBD1 might be the D (5 bases). V lost 0 bases and J lost 5, with 8 bases in between. This CDR3 region has 13 residues. Germline values: CDR1 SGHVS, CDR2 FNYEAQ. CDR3 region: CASSLARADEQYF. The CDR3 bases are TGTGCCAGCAGCTTAGCCAGGGCCGACGAGCAGTACTTC.

V gene TRBV30 combines with J gene TRBJ2-7, with D perhaps matching TRBD1 or TRBD2 (5 bases each). Trimming took off 3 bases at V and 2 bases at J, with 11 bases between the two ends. Germline CDR1 is GTSNPN and CDR2 is SVGIG (reference sequence). The CDR3 has 13 residues. The CDR3: CAWSRGSTYEQYF. CDR3 sequence (DNA): TGTGCCTGGAGCCGGGGCTCAACCTACGAGCAGTACTTC. The whole variable domain, filled in from reference TRBV30 and TRBJ2-7, reads SQTIHQWPATLVQPVGSPLSLECTVEGTSNPNLYWYRQAAGRGLQLLFYSVGIGQISSEVPQNLSASRPQDRQFILSSKKLLLSDSGFYLCAWSRGSTYEQYFGPGTRLTVT.

The chain couples TRBV27 to TRBJ2-1, with unresolved D. CDR3 length: 14 amino acids. V was trimmed by 2 bases and J by 4 bases, leaving 9 bases between them. The V gene's germline CDR1 is MNHEY and CDR2 SMNVEV (reference sequence). CDR3 DNA: TGTGCCAGCAGTTTAGGGCAGGCGTACAATGAGCAGTTCTTC. Translated, it gives CASSLGQAYNEQFF.

This chain connects TRBV4-1 to TRBJ2-7; TRBD2 agrees at 11 bases. The CDR3 is 15 residues long. The V gene end was trimmed by 1 base and the J gene end by 3 bases; junction bases not matched to a gene: 2. CDR1 is MGHRA and CDR2 is YSYEKL in the germline V gene. CDR3 sequence reads: CASSQGLAGNYEQYF. The CDR3 DNA follows: TGCGCCAGCAGCCAAGGACTAGCGGGAAACTACGAGCAGTACTTC.

This clone was observed once. The J gene is TRBJ2-7, the V gene TRBV27, with TRBD2 matching over 10 bases. The trim removed 5 bases at V and 3 bases at J, leaving 4 bases unmatched. CDR3 length: 14 residues. From germline, CDR1 is MNHEY and CDR2 SMNVEV (reference sequence). CDR3 DNA: TGTGCCAGCAGTCAACTAGCGGGAAACTACGAGCAGTACTTC. Translation: CASSQLAGNYEQYF.

The chain is built from TRBV7-2 and TRBJ2-1; D remains ambiguous. CDR1 is SGHTA and CDR2 is FQGNSA in the germline V gene. Trimming removed 6 bases from V and 7 bases from J, with 16 bases in between. The CDR3 has 14 residues. CDR3 nucleotides: TGTGCCAGCAGATTGACTGGGTCGGTAAATGAGCAGTTCTTC. Its translation: CASRLTGSVNEQFF.

This sequence joins TRBV25-1 and TRBJ2-3, with 8 bases aligning to TRBD2. The CDR3 totals 15 residues. V lost 1 base to trimming and J lost 5 bases; unmatched junction nucleotides: 5. Germline loops: CDR1 MGHDK, CDR2 SYGVNS. This CDR3 is CASSELAGGGDTQYF. The CDR3 region has the DNA TGTGCCAGCAGTGAATTGGCGGGAGGTGGAGATACGCAGTATTTT.

This sequence joins TRBV18 and TRBJ2-7; D tentatively reads TRBD1 or TRBD2 (7 bases each). Trimming removed 0 bases at V and 3 bases at J, with 12 bases between. CDR3 size: 15 residues. Germline CDR1 KGHSH, CDR2 LQKENI. CDR3 nucleotides: TGTGCCAGCTCACCACCCGACAGGGAGGGCTACGAGCAGTACTTC. This sequence encodes CASSPPDREGYEQYF.

This clone was found once. The sample has other DNA sequences that encode this CDR3 too. The CDR3 protein is CASSPRGDTQYF. CDR3 nucleotides: TGTGCCAGCAGCCCCCGGGGAGATACGCAGTATTTT. V gene TRBV27 combines with J gene TRBJ2-3; a weak D match, TRBD2 (5 bases). The CDR3 has 12 residues. In germline, CDR1 is MNHEY, CDR2 SMNVEV (reference sequence). Trimming cost V 6 bases and J 5 bases, with 9 bases left between them.

The CDR3 DNA sequence: TGTGCCAGCAGCTTGGGGCTAAGACTAGCGGGGAATGAGCAGTTCTTC. Amino acid sequence: CASSLGLRLAGNEQFF. The J gene is TRBJ2-1, the V gene TRBV5-4; TRBD2 aligns across 11 bases. Germline V gene lookup returns CDR1 SGHNT and CDR2 YYREEE (reference sequence). This CDR3 spans 16 amino acids. The V and J ends lost 0 bases and 7 bases, in that order; junction bases with no gene match: 6.

V is TRBV7-3 and J is TRBJ1-1; D gene ambiguous. V dropped 6 bases and J dropped 7 bases, with 15 bases sitting between them. The length of the CDR3 is 13 residues. Germline V CDR1 and CDR2: SGHTA, FQGTGA. The CDR3 loop is CASSPTSRLEAFF. The CDR3 DNA is TGTGCCAGCAGTCCGACCTCGAGACTTGAAGCTTTCTTT.